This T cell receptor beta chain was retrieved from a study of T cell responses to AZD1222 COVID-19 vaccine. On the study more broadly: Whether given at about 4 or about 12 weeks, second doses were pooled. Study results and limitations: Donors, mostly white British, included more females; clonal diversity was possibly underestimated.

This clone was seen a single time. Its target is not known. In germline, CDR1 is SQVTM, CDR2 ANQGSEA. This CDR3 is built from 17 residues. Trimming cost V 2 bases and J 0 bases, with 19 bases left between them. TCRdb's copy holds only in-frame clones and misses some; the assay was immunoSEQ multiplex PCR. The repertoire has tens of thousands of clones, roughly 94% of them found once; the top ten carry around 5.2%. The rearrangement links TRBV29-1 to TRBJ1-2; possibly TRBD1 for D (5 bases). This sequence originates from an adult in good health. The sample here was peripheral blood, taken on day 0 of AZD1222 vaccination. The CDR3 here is CSVESRYGAETNYGYTF. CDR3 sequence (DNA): TGCAGCGTTGAATCAAGATACGGGGCGGAAACTAACTATGGCTACACCTTC. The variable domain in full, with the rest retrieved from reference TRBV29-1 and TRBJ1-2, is SAVISQKPSRDICQRGTSLTIQCQVDSQVTMMFWYRQQPGQSLTLIATANQGSEATYESGFVIDKFPISRPNLTFSTLTVSNMSPEDSSIYLCSVESRYGAETNYGYTFGSGTRLTVV.